The clone carrying this T cell receptor (beta chain) was detected a few times. The antigen is not known. Among the donors, all were healthy bone marrow donors. This entry belongs to a study of cytomegalovirus exposure and HLA in healthy donors. Study-level findings and limits: Presence/absence analyses rested on an assumption that sequencing depth was roughly uniform across donors.

It was with 60 Vbeta and 13 Jbeta primers that the PCR ran. Data came from immunoSEQ multiplex PCR; TCRdb stores just in-frame clones and leaves some out. The sample carries approximately 110,000 clones, 15% recorded once. The source of this sequence is a woman between 18 and 29 years old in good health and CMV-seronegative. Sequencing was performed on PBMCs.

CDR3 in DNA: TGTGCCAGCGGTATCGGGTTTAGCGATGAGCAGTTCTTC. It codes for CASGIGFSDEQFF. The gene calls are TRBV6-6 and TRBJ2-1; D is perhaps TRBD2 (5 bases). CDR1 and CDR2 from the germline V gene are MNHNY and SVGAGI (reference sequence). The CDR3 covers 13 residues. V lost 8 bases to trimming and J lost 8 bases, with 16 bases between them.